This T cell receptor (beta chain) was obtained from a study of identical twins. Study observations and caveats: Conclusions relied on cross-sectional statistical analysis, not following the same donors. For out-of-frame beta sequences, excess twin sharing was weaker. Insertions were reduced in abundant cord blood beta clonotypes but not in memory repertoires.

Unique molecular identifiers were present on the cDNA, which also gained a universal primer site by template switching. From the 5' RACE reads, TCRdb called clonotypes with MiXCR, one entry per CDR3 protein. The table has 500,000 to 700,000 distinct CDR3 sequences, just over 7% seen once. This clonotype was counted between two and nine times. No antigen is known for it. The same sample was also used in a study of yellow fever vaccine responses in identical twins.

The sequence derives from a woman between 18 and 29 years old in good health. The sequencing input was PBMCs.

CDR3 bases: TGCAGCGTTGAAGCCCCAGGCTACAATGAGCAGTTCTTC. Protein product: CSVEAPGYNEQFF. The genes are TRBV29-1 and TRBJ2-1, with D unresolved. V was shortened by 1 base and J by 3 bases, with 7 bases between the two germline ends. The germline V gene has CDR1 SQVTM and CDR2 ANQGSEA. The CDR3 consists of 13 residues.